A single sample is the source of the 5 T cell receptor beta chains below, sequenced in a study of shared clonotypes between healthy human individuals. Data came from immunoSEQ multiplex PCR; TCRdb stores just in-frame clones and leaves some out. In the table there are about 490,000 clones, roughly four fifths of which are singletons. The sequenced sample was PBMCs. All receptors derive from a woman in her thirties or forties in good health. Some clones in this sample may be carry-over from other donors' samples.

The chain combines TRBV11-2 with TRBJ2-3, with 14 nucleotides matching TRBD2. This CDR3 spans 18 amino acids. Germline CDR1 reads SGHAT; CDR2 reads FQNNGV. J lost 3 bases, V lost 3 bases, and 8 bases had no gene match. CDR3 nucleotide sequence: TGTGCCAGCAGCTTTACTCCGGGACTAGCGGGAGAGACAGATACGCAGTATTTT. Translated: CASSFTPGLAGETDTQYF.

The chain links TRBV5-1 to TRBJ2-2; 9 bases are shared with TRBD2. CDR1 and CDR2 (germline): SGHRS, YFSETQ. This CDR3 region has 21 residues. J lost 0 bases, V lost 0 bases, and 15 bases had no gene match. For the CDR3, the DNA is TGCGCCAGCAGCTTGGCCAGTCCCTCTGAGCGGGAGGAAGCGAACACCGGGGAGCTGTTTTTT. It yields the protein CASSLASPSEREEANTGELFF.

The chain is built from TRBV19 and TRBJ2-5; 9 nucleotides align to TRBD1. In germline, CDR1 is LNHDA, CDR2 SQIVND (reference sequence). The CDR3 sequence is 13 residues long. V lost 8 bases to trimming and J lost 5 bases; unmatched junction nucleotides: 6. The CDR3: CASWDRARETQYF. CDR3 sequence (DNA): TGTGCCAGTTGGGACAGGGCTAGGGAGACCCAGTACTTC.

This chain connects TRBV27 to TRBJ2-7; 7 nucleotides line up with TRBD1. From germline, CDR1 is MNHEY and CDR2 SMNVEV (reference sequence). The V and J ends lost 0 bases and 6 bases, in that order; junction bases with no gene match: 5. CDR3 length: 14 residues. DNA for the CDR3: TGTGCCAGCAGTTTATCGAGTAGGGGGCGCGAGCAGTACTTC. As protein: CASSLSSRGREQYF.

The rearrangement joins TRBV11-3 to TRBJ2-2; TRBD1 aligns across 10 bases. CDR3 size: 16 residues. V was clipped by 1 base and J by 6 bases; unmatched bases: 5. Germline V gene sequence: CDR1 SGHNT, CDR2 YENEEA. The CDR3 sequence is CASSLAGQGRPGELFF. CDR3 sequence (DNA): TGTGCCAGCAGCTTAGCGGGACAGGGGCGCCCCGGGGAGCTGTTTTTT. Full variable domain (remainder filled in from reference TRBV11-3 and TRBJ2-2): EAGVVQSPRYKIIEKKQPVAFWCNPISGHNTLYWYLQNLGQGPELLIRYENEEAVDDSQLPKDRFSAERLKGVDSTLKIQPAELGDSAVYLCASSLAGQGRPGELFFGEGSRLTVL.